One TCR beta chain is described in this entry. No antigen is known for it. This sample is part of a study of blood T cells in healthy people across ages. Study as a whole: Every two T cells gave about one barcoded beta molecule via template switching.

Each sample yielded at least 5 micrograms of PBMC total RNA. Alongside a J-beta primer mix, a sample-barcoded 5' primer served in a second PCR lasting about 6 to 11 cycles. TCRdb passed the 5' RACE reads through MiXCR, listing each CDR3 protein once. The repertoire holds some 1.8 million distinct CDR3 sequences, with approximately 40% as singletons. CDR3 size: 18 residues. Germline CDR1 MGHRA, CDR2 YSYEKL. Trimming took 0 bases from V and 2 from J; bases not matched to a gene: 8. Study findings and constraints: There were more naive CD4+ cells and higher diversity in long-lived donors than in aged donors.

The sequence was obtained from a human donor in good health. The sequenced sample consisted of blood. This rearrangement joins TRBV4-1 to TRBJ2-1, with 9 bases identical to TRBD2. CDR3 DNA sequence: TGCGCCAGCAGCCAAGAACGCTTAGCGGGGGTTACCTACAATGAGCAGTTCTTC. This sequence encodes CASSQERLAGVTYNEQFF.